The clone carrying this TCR beta chain was detected ten times or more. Its target is not known. These data are taken from a study of regulatory T cells in long-lasting Graves disease. Background on the study: Persistent Graves' disease denoted over 5 years of antithyroid drugs plus positive TSH receptor antibodies. Study findings and constraints: Under persistent disease, TRBV28, TRBJ1-2 and TRBJ2-5 were used preferentially.

Construction of TCR beta libraries relied on iRepertoire HTBI primers and on Arm-PCR targeting CDR3 regions. Authors' analysis steps: Identification of gene segments yielded more than 60 TRBV and about 14 TRBJ across samples. TCRdb fed the multiplex PCR reads into MiXCR, producing one record per CDR3 protein. The V and J calls, along with clone size, are taken from TCRdb and not from the paper's own processing. The top ten hold under 25% of the sample, which has 400,000 or so distinct CDR3 sequences, around 20% seen once. V lost 5 bases, J lost 0 bases, and 6 bases stayed unmatched. From germline, CDR1 is SGHAT and CDR2 FQDESV (reference sequence). The CDR3 contains 16 residues. Noted time point: persistent/refractory GD, antithyroid drugs over 5 years with positive TRAb. The TCR library was prepared using RNA isolated from PBMCs. Roughly 9.2-milliliter peripheral blood samples went into EDTA tubes.

The sequences come from peripheral blood mononuclear cells (PBMCs), collected when the disease was refractory, from a patient treated with antithyroid drugs. The sequence derives from a female donor with Graves disease. The chain is built from TRBV11-1 and TRBJ2-2; 7 bases fit TRBD1. This CDR3 reads CASSTYRGPNTGELFF. The CDR3 bases are TGTGCCAGCAGCACCTACAGGGGACCGAACACCGGGGAGCTGTTTTTT.